This T cell receptor (beta chain) was sequenced for a study of cytomegalovirus exposure and HLA in healthy donors (dated by TCRdb to 2017 to 2019). Study-wide context: According to a later analysis, one platform produced both the 100 to 150 validation repertoires and the 670 or so repertoires of the first cohort. The aim of the study was to test whether cataloging public T cell receptors could identify signatures of past pathogen exposure. In addition to the first cohort of roughly 670 subjects, a separate validation cohort of 120 different subjects was used. To predict cytomegalovirus infection status, the study brought together high-throughput TCR immunosequencing, statistical association of individual TCRs with disease status, and machine learning.

Study-level results and caveats: The study listed 150 to 200 TCR beta chains as associated with cytomegalovirus. The classifier was reported to diagnose cytomegalovirus status with high specificity and sensitivity in both the original cohort and the validation cohort. The validation cohort had no HLA typing available for a later analysis, so co-occurrence within that cohort was assessed over all 120 or so repertoires. Of the cluster scores, around 95% were above 0 in a later analysis, which found that TCRs clustered in the first cohort also tended to co-occur in the 120 validation repertoires. According to the authors, the approach could potentially be generalized to other disease states and immunological phenotypes. A few of the identified cytomegalovirus-associated TCR beta chains were confirmed in vitro to be specific for cytomegalovirus antigens. Most TCR sequences were seen in very few donors, while some public TCRs were found in many individuals.

Preparation of the library involved the immunoSEQ multiplex PCR assay. The study's processing was this. A statistical classification framework was developed to diagnose cytomegalovirus status using the catalog of TCR beta chain sequences. Entries here come from immuneACCESS through TCRdb and include only in-frame sequences with V and J called. Some clones fail to appear in such tables; in the studies checked, an unresolved V gene covers under half of the shortfall, and the cause of the remainder is unknown. V and J calls and clone size are those listed in that table; D and trimming were worked out from the DNA. A total of about 310,000 clones appear in this sample, approximately 91% of them only once. Of the sample, 0.9% to 1% is held by the ten largest clones. The CDR3 runs 13 amino acids, cysteine and phenylalanine included. The CDR3 DNA has 39 bases and is translated from base 1. According to the germline V gene, CDR1 reads SQVTM and CDR2 reads ANQGSEA. At the junction V is shortened by 4 bases and J by 4 bases; bases outside the gene matches: 6.

Worth noting for this clone: There is no known antigen for this receptor. The record has no base qualities; no much larger clone is one base away.

The donors were included in the validation cohort of over a hundred subjects, a group kept apart from the roughly 700-subject first cohort. This sequence originates from a man younger than 45 in good health and CMV-seronegative. The chain is encoded by TRBV29-1 joined to TRBJ1-1; 7 of the junction bases match TRBD1. Sample: PBMCs. The DNA is as follows: TGCAGCGTTGGTACAGGGGTTCGCACTGAAGCTTTCTTT. Its amino acids are CSVGTGVRTEAFF.